The following is a TCR beta chain sequence with its context. The source of the sample is a study of blood T cell repertoires in COVID-19. Study-level information: PBMCs, B-cell-depleted T cells, or T cells provided the cDNA or gDNA that made up the material.

CDR3 length equals 19 residues. The junction had 13 bases not matched to a gene; V was cut back by 4 bases and J by 1 base. Germline CDR1 is KGHDR and CDR2 is SFDVKD. Per the original methods: It was from reference gene primer amplification that nucleated cell counts were estimated. TCRdb's table, derived via immunoSEQ multiplex PCR, lists solely in-frame clones and lacks some. V and J calls and clone size come straight from that table; D and trimming were deduced from the DNA. The sample contains 300,000 to 500,000 clones, more than 75% of which appear only once. The cohort comprised adults aged roughly 18 to 95 years residing in around 25 US areas.

Sequenced input: PBMCs or T cells enriched from blood (not recorded which). The rearrangement uses TRBV24-1 and TRBJ1-5; 9 bases match TRBD1. This clonotype originated in a woman in her 30s with acute COVID-19. CDR3 DNA: TGTGCCACCAGTGAGGGAGGGACAGGGTACCGGCCGAGCAATCAGCCCCAGCATTTT. Its protein is CATSEGGTGYRPSNQPQHF.